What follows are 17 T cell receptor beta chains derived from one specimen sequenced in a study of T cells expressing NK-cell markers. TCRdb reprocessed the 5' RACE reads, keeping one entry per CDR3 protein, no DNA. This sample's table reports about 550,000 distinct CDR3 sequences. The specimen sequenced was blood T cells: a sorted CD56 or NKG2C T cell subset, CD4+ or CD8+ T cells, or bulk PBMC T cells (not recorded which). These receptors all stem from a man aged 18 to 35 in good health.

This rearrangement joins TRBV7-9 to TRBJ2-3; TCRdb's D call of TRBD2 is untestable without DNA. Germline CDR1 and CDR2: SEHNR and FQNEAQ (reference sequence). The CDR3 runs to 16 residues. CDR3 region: CASSPLAGVYPDTQYF.

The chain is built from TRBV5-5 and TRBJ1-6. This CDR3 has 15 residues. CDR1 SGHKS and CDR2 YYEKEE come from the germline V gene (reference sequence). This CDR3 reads CASSSVLAGGSPLHF.

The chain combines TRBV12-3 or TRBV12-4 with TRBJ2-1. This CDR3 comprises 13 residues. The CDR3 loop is CASVPSVNNEQFF.

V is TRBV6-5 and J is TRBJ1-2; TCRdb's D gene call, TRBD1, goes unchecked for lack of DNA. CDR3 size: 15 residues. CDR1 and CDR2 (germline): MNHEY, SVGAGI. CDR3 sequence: CASSYMRQTNYGYTF.

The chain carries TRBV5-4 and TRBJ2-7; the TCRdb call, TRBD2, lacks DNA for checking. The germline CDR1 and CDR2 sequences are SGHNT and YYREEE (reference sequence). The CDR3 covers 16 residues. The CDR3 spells CASSLSATSGLYEQYF.

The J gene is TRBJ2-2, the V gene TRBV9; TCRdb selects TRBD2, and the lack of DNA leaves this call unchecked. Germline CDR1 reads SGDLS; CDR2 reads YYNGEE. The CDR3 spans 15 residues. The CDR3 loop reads CASSVFTSGTGELFF.

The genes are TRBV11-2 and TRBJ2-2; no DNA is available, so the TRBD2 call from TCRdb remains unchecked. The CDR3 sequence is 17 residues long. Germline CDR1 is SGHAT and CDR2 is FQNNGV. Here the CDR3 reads CASSLTPGGVNTGELFF.

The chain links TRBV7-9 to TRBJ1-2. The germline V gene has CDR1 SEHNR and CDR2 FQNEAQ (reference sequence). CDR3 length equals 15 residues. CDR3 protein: CASSLLTLAAYGYTF.

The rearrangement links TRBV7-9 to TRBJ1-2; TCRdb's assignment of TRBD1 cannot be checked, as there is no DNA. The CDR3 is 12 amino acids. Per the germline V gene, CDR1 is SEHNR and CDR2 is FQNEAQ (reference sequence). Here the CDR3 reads CASSLGDNGYTF.

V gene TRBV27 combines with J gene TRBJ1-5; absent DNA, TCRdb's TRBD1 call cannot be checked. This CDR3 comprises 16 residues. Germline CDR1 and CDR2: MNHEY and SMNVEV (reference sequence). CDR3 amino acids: CASSLSGQVSNQPQHF.

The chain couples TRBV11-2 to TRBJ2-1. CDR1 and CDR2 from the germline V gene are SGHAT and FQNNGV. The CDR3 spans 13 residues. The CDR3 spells CASSLGLSTEQFF.

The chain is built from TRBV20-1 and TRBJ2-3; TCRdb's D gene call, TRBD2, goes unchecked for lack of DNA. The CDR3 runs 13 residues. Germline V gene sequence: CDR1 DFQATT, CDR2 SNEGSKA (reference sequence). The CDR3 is CSERREATDTQYF.

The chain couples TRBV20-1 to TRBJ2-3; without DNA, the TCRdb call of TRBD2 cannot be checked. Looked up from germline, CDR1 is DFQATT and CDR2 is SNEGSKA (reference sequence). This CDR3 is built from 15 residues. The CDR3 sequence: CSARDQALRPDTQYF.

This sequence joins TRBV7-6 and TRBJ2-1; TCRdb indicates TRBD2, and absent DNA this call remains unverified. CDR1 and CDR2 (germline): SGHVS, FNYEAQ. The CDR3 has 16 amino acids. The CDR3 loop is CASSTKLAVPYNEQFF. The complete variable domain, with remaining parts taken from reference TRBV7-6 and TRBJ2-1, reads GAGVSQSPRYKVTKRGQDVALRCDPISGHVSLYWYRQALGQGPEFLTYFNYEAQQDKSGLPNDRFSAERPEGSISTLTIQRTEQRDSAMYRCASSTKLAVPYNEQFFGPGTRLTVL.

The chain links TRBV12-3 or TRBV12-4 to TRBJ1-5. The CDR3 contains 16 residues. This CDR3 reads CASSFWRDRENQPQHF.

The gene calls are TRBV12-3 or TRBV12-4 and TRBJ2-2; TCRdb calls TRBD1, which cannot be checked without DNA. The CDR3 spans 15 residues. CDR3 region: CASSSNRGNTGELFF.

The CDR3 sequence: CASSLAETPSLYEQYF. J is TRBJ2-7 and V is TRBV7-2. CDR1 and CDR2 from the germline V gene are SGHTA and FQGNSA. The CDR3 length is 16 residues.